A selection of T cell receptor beta chains follows, all from one sample in a study of pediatric ulcerative colitis. The table came from immunoSEQ multiplex PCR; TCRdb's copy has only in-frame clones and leaves some out. This table has tens of thousands of clones, 78% appearing once. Source material: gut tissue. These receptors were obtained from a girl aged 10 to 17 with moderate ulcerative colitis. Each CDR3 is given with its conserved first and last residue. The D gene is left open where the match is weak. The size entry is marked missing in some rows and otherwise reads once, few, many or a size class.

>TRBJ1-5|TRBV30|NA|NA
CAWSVGGVSNQPQHF
TGTGCCTGGAGTGTAGGCGGCGTTAGCAATCAGCCCCAGCATTTT
>TRBJ1-2|TRBV10-3|few|NA
CAISESGTESSYTF
TGTGCCATCAGTGAGTCGGGGACCGAAAGTAGCTACACCTTC
>TRBJ1-2|TRBV10-3|NA|TRBD1
CAISVSGTVNYGYTF
TGTGCCATCAGTGTTTCCGGGACAGTTAACTATGGCTACACCTTC
>TRBJ1-2|TRBV19|NA|NA
CASSTSAGFGDGYTF
TGTGCCAGTAGTACCTCCGCCGGGTTCGGAGATGGCTACACCTTC
>TRBJ2-3|TRBV4-2|NA|TRBD2
CASSHKTSGNTQYF
TGTGCCAGCAGCCATAAGACTAGCGGGAATACGCAGTATTTT
>TRBJ1-5|TRBV10-3|few|TRBD1
CAIRDRDDQPQHF
TGTGCCATCAGGGACAGGGACGATCAGCCCCAGCATTTT
>TRBJ1-5|TRBV28|NA|NA
CASSLWGQKNQPQHF
TGTGCCAGCAGTTTATGGGGGCAAAAGAATCAGCCCCAGCATTTT
>TRBJ1-5|TRBV13|NA|NA
CASSLNRDPNQPQHF
TGTGCCAGCAGCCTGAACCGGGATCCCAATCAGCCCCAGCATTTT
>TRBJ1-2|TRBV18|few|TRBD1
CASSPKDRSHGYTF
TGTGCCAGCTCACCAAAGGACAGGTCCCATGGCTACACCTTC
>TRBJ1-2|TRBV11-1|NA|NA
CASSLGTGYTF
TGTGCCAGCAGCTTAGGGACGGGCTACACCTTC
>TRBJ2-7|TRBV5-4|NA|NA
CASSLGSRDWDEQYF
TGTGCCAGCAGCTTGGGGTCTCGGGACTGGGACGAGCAGTACTTC
>TRBJ2-3|TRBV5-4|once|NA
CASSQSLDTQYF
TGTGCCAGCAGCCAATCCCTAGATACGCAGTATTTT
>TRBJ1-2|TRBV2|few|NA
CASKWGAGDGYTF
TGTGCCAGCAAGTGGGGGGCTGGGGATGGCTACACCTTC
>TRBJ2-2|TRBV5-4|NA|NA
CASSWAANTGELFF
TGTGCCAGCAGCTGGGCCGCGAACACCGGGGAGCTGTTTTTT
>TRBJ2-7|TRBV25-1|medium-sized|TRBD1
CASSTDYRGYEQYF
TGTGCCAGCAGTACCGACTACAGGGGGTACGAGCAGTACTTC
>TRBJ1-1|TRBV2|NA|TRBD1
CATGTEVNTEAFF
TGTGCCACGGGGACAGAGGTGAACACTGAAGCTTTCTTT
>TRBJ2-1|TRBV5-1|NA|NA
CASSPQTSSDEQFF
TGCGCCAGCAGCCCCCAGACTAGTTCCGATGAGCAGTTCTTC
>TRBJ2-1|TRBV5-6|NA|NA
CASSLARRDWNNEQFF
TGTGCCAGCAGCTTGGCCCGGCGGGATTGGAATAATGAGCAGTTCTTC
>TRBJ2-2|TRBV5-4|NA|NA
CASSLDLGRANTGELFF
TGTGCCAGCAGCTTGGATCTGGGCAGGGCGAACACCGGGGAGCTGTTTTTT
>TRBJ1-1|TRBV4-1|NA|NA
CASSPEQTRTEAFF
TGCGCCAGCAGCCCAGAACAAACCCGCACTGAAGCTTTCTTT
>TRBJ1-5|TRBV6-1|NA|NA
CASSSGRDQPQHF
TGTGCCAGCAGCTCGGGTCGAGATCAGCCCCAGCATTTT
>TRBJ1-1|TRBV5-4|NA|NA
CASSPSPGRRNTEAFF
TGTGCCAGCAGCCCTTCCCCTGGACGGAGGAACACTGAAGCTTTCTTT
>TRBJ2-5|TRBV10-3|once|NA
CASSAVGSETQYF
TGTGCCTCTTCTGCGGTGGGTTCGGAGACCCAGTACTTC
>TRBJ2-1|TRBV5-4|NA|NA
CASSSGLGGWSEQFF
TGTGCCAGCAGCTCCGGACTAGGGGGGTGGAGTGAGCAGTTCTTC
>TRBJ1-6|TRBV2|once|TRBD1
CASDRGNSPLHF
TGTGCCAGCGACAGGGGAAATTCACCCCTCCACTTT
>TRBJ2-3|TRBV9|NA|TRBD1
CASSFRTGGADTQYF
TGTGCCAGCAGCTTTCGGACAGGGGGCGCAGATACGCAGTATTTT
>TRBJ2-3|TRBV5-5|NA|NA
CASSESDYRTDTQYF
TGTGCCAGCAGCGAGTCAGATTACCGCACAGATACGCAGTATTTT
>TRBJ2-7|TRBV4-1|NA|NA
CASSHLTGAGFYYEQYF
TGCGCCAGCAGCCACCTGACCGGGGCCGGTTTTTACTACGAGCAGTACTTC
>TRBJ1-1|TRBV20-1|few|NA
CSAREAFF
TGCAGTGCTAGGGAAGCTTTCTTT
>TRBJ1-1|TRBV30|NA|TRBD1
CAWTGGYNTEAFF
TGTGCCTGGACAGGGGGATATAACACTGAAGCTTTCTTT
>TRBJ2-1|TRBV6-1|NA|TRBD1
CASSVATGPPYNEQFF
TGTGCCAGCAGTGTCGCGACAGGGCCTCCGTACAATGAGCAGTTCTTC
>TRBJ2-7|TRBV5-1|NA|TRBD2
CASSSRGSGRALSYEQYF
TGCGCCAGCAGCTCCCGGGGCAGCGGGAGGGCCCTATCCTACGAGCAGTACTTC
>TRBJ1-2|TRBV5-1|once|TRBD1
CASSLDFRDRVFGEDGYTF
TGCGCCAGCAGCTTAGACTTCCGGGACAGGGTATTCGGGGAGGATGGCTACACCTTC
>TRBJ2-7|TRBV6-5|once|NA
CASKGRADSYEQYF
TGTGCCAGCAAGGGAAGGGCGGACTCCTACGAGCAGTACTTC
>TRBJ1-5|TRBV6-1|NA|NA
CASSEAGLIYQPQHF
TGTGCCAGCAGTGAAGCGGGACTGATCTATCAGCCCCAGCATTTT
>TRBJ1-2|TRBV29-1|NA|NA
CSDRDLGGYTF
TGCAGCGACCGGGACTTAGGCGGCTACACCTTC
>TRBJ1-2|TRBV19|NA|TRBD1
CASSRQGANSLANYGYTF
TGTGCCAGTAGTCGACAGGGGGCGAACTCATTGGCTAACTATGGCTACACCTTC
>TRBJ1-1|TRBV28|NA|TRBD1
CASRPSGQENTEAFF
TGTGCCAGCAGACCGTCGGGACAGGAGAACACTGAAGCTTTCTTT
>TRBJ2-2|TRBV6-6|few|TRBD2
CASSRPLAGESGELFF
TGTGCCAGCAGTCGACCCCTAGCGGGGGAGTCCGGGGAGCTGTTTTTT
>TRBJ1-6|TRBV7-9|NA|TRBD1
CASSLGGTGSNRPLHF
TGTGCCAGCAGCTTAGGAGGGACAGGCAGTAACCGGCCCCTCCACTTT
>TRBJ2-7|TRBV28|NA|TRBD1
CASSPPDRSSYEQYF
TGTGCCAGCAGCCCGCCGGACAGGAGCTCCTACGAGCAGTACTTC
>TRBJ1-4|TRBV11-3|NA|NA
CASSRIQGLSEKLFF
TGTGCCAGCAGTAGAATTCAGGGGCTTAGTGAAAAACTGTTTTTT
>TRBJ2-6|TRBV6-6|NA|NA
CASSYSIGAGANVLTF
TGTGCCAGCAGTTACTCGATCGGGGCTGGGGCCAACGTCCTGACTTTC
>TRBJ1-2|TRBV19|once|TRBD1
CASRLQGEDYGYTF
TGTGCCAGTAGACTACAGGGGGAGGACTATGGCTACACCTTC
>TRBJ2-1|TRBV9|NA|NA
CASSVAGQGGYNEQFF
TGTGCCAGCAGCGTAGCAGGGCAGGGGGGCTACAATGAGCAGTTCTTC
>TRBJ2-1|TRBV11-2|NA|NA
CASSLAAYNEQFF
TGTGCCAGCAGCTTAGCCGCTTACAATGAGCAGTTCTTC